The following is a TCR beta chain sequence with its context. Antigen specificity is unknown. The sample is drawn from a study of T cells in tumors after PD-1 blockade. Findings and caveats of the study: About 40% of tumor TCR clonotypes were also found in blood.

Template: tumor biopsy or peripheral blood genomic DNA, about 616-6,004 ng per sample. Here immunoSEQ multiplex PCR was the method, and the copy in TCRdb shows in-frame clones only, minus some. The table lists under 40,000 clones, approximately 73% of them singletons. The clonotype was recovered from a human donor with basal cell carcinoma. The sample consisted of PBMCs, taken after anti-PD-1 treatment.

The CDR3 region is CASSSDSNEQFF. CDR3 in DNA: TGCGCCAGCAGCTCAGACAGCAATGAGCAGTTCTTC. The chain is built from TRBV5-1 and TRBJ2-1; D perhaps matches TRBD1 (5 bases). CDR3 length equals 12 residues. CDR1 SGHRS and CDR2 YFSETQ come from the germline V gene. V was cut by 3 bases and J by 6 bases, with 7 bases left in between. Full variable domain (outside the CDR3, taken from reference TRBV5-1 and TRBJ2-1): KAGVTQTPRYLIKTRGQQVTLSCSPISGHRSVSWYQQTPGQGLQFLFEYFSETQRNKGNFPGRFSGRQFSNSRSEMNVSTLELGDSALYLCASSSDSNEQFFGPGTRLTVL.